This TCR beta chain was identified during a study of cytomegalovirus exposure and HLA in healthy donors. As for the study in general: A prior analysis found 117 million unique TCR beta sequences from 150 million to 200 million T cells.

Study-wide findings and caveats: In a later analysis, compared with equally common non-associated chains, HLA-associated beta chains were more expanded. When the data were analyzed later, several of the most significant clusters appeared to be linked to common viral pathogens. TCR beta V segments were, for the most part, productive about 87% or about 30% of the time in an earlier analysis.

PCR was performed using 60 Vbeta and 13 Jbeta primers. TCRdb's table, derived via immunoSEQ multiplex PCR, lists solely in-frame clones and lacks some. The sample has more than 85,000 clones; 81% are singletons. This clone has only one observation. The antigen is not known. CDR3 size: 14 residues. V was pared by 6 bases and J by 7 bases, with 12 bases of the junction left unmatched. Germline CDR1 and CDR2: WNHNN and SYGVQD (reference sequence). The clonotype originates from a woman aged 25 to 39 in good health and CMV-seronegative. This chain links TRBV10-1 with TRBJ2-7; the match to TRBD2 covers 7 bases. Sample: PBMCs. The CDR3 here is CASSPGGPTCEQYF. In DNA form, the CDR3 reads TGCGCCAGCAGCCCGGGGGGACCTACTTGTGAGCAGTACTTC.